This T cell receptor beta chain was identified in a study of T-cell reconstitution after alpha-beta-depleted transplantation in children. A TCRbeta library incorporating unique molecular identifiers was prepared. TCRdb re-called the PCR reads with MiXCR, one entry per CDR3 protein. The sample records around 440,000 distinct CDR3 sequences, around 15% being singletons. The CDR3 spans 15 residues. V lost 6 bases and J 7 bases, leaving 18 bases between the germline ends. Germline V gene sequence: CDR1 LGHNT, CDR2 FRNRAP. Study conclusions and caveats: Roughly two months post-transplant, alpha-beta T cells reportedly originated from several hundred graft clones that had expanded. After transplant, high TCRbeta diversity at day 60 in some patients arose from surviving recipient T cells and thymic progenitors. At one year after transplant, newly produced T cells mostly accounted for T-cell counts and diversity.

Details on this clonotype: Its target is not known.

This clonotype originated in a boy in the first two years of life who had a stem cell transplant for Wiskott-Aldrich syndrome, so the T cells may come from the graft donor. The sample here was PBMCs, mostly from graft donor cells, taken 360 days after TCRalphabeta/CD19-depleted stem cell transplant. The rearrangement links TRBV12-5 to TRBJ2-2; weak D call: TRBD1 (7 bases). CDR3 sequence: CASGLRQGGYGELFF. As DNA, the CDR3 is TGTGCTAGTGGCCTCCGACAGGGAGGTTACGGGGAGCTGTTTTTT. The entire variable domain, with the rest obtained from reference TRBV12-5 and TRBJ2-2, is as follows: DARVTQTPRHKVTEMGQEVTMRCQPILGHNTVFWYRQTMMQGLELLAYFRNRAPLDDSGMPKDRFSAEMPDATLATLKIQPSEPRDSAVYFCASGLRQGGYGELFFGEGSRLTVL.